This TCR beta chain was found in a study of T cell responses to AZD1222 COVID-19 vaccine (dated by TCRdb to about 2021). As for the study more broadly: TCR sequencing was performed for 230 to 250 trial participants, of whom about 200 were given two doses of AZD1222 and 26 were given two doses of MenACWY control vaccine. Trial participants were enrolled by age into subgroups of 18-55, 56-69 and 70-plus years, and 148, 28 and 57 TCR-sequenced participants, respectively, were included in these subgroups. The paper's findings and limits, for the study overall: The 56-69-year group was small, and its depth increase did not reach significance, likely because of low power. The whole spike protein was spanned by vaccine-associated CD4 TCRs, and dominant responses were seen in regions 160-218 and 743-854. Participants were mostly white British and included more females than males, and it was suggested by the authors that clonal diversity may have been underestimated. After two AZD1222 doses, spike-specific TCR breadth and depth were significantly higher than at day 0 and than in MenACWY recipients. No day 14 peak-response samples were available, so repertoires were characterized only after the peak T cell response. Epitopes outside the regions mutated in the B.1.351 and B.1.1.7 variants were reportedly recognized by nearly half of the unique spike-specific TCRs. Conclusions about previously exposed vaccinees are limited, since just six AZD1222 recipients were seropositive for SARS-CoV-2 at baseline.

Worth noting for this clone: Which antigen it targets is not known. No base quality values were provided; no much bigger clone lies one nucleotide off.

The CDR3 regions of human TCRbeta chains were subjected to immunosequencing. The published analysis was carried out like this. TCRs in the repertoires were matched against a reference library of SARS-CoV-2-specific TCRs that had been generated with the MIRA antigen-specificity platform. Breadth was defined as the fraction of unique TCRs that were SARS-CoV-2-associated. Depth was defined as the fraction of total T cells that were SARS-CoV-2-associated. Using the MIRA data, every spike-specific TCR was mapped to the spike region that the TCR reacted to and assigned to either a CD4 or a CD8 class. Log10-transformed breadth and depth values were compared by one-way ANOVA with Sidak's multiple comparisons tests. TCRdb took this table from immuneACCESS and kept in-frame rearrangements with V and J called. Such tables lack part of the clones; where checked against another copy, unresolved V genes explain under half of the gap, and the rest is unexplained. V, J and clone size are taken as reported in that table, and D and trimming were inferred from the DNA itself. Here the sample has some 150,000 clones; roughly 89% occur a single time. Clones ranked in the top ten supply about 1.8% of the sample.

Reading the label with the study, this specimen's time point is: about 28 days (+/-7) after the second vaccine dose. AZD1222 recipients with second doses at about 4 weeks or about 12 weeks were pooled, because spike-specific TCR depth and breadth did not differ between schedules. Samples from vaccinated people were obtained from the UK trials COV001 and COV002, which included a single-blind randomized controlled phase 2/3 trial of AZD1222 (ChAdOx1 nCoV-19) in healthy adults. Trial participant PBMC samples were collected at day 0 and day 28 after the second dose for TCRbeta chain sequencing. Taken from cysteine to phenylalanine, the CDR3 has 16 residues. Only the CDR3 portion is preserved as DNA: 48 bases, with reading frame beginning at the first base. V loses 0 bases of germline sequence and J loses 0 bases, and the interval between the two ends is 10 bases. According to the germline V gene, CDR1 reads SGHRS and CDR2 reads YFSETQ.

This TCR derives from an adult who received the AZD1222 COVID-19 vaccine. This chain is built from TRBV5-1 and TRBJ1-3, with no reliable assignment of the D segment. Sequenced here: peripheral blood, sampled 28 days after the second AZD1222 dose. This receptor carries the CDR3 CASSLEGISSGNTIYF. The DNA sequence reads TGCGCCAGCAGCTTGGAAGGGATCTCCTCTGGAAACACCATATATTTT.